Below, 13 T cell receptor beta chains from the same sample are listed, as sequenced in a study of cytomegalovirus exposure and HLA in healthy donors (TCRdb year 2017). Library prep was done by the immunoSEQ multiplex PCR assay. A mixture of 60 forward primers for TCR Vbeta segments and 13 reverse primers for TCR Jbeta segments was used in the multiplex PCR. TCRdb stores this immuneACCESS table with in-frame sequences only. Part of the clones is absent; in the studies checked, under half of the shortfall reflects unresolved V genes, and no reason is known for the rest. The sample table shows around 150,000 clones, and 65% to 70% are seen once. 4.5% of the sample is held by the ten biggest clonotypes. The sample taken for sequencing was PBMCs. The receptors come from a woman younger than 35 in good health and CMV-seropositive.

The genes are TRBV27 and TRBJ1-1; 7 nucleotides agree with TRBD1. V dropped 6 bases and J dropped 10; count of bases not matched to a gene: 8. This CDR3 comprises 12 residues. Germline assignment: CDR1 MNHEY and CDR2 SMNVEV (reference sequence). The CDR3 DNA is TGTGCCAGCAGGAATCCACAGGGGCGAGCTTTCTTT. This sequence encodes CASRNPQGRAFF.

CDR3 sequence reads: CASSIRGTANTEAFF. The CDR3, as DNA: TGTGCCAGTAGTATCAGAGGGACAGCGAACACTGAAGCTTTCTTT. The chain combines TRBV19 with TRBJ1-1; TRBD1 aligns across 7 bases. This CDR3 region has 15 residues. From germline, CDR1 is LNHDA and CDR2 SQIVND (reference sequence). V shed 3 bases, J shed 1 base, and the junction held 5 bases outside the gene matches.

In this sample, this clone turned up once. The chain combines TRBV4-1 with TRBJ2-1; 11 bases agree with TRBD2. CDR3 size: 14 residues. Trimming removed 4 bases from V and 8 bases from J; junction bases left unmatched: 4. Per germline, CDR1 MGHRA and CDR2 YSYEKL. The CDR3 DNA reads TGCGCCAGCAGCCGGAAACTAGCGGGAGATGAGCAGTTCTTC. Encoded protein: CASSRKLAGDEQFF.

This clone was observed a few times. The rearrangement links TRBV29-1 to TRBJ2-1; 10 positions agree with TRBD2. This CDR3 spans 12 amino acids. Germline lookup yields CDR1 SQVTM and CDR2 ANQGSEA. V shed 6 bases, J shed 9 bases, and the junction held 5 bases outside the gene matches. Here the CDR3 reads CSVLTSGVEQFF. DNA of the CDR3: TGCAGCGTATTAACTAGCGGGGTTGAGCAGTTCTTC.

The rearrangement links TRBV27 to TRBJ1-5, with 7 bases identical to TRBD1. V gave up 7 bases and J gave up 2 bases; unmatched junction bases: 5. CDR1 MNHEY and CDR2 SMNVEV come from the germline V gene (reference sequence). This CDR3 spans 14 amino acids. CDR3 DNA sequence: TGTGCCAGCAAACGAACAGGGGGCAATCAGCCCCAGCATTTT. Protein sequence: CASKRTGGNQPQHF.

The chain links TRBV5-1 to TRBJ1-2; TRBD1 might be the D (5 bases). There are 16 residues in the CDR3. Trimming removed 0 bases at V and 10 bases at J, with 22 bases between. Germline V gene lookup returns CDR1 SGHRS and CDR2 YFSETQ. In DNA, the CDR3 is TGCGCCAGCAGCTTGGTTTATGTTGGGCAGGGTTCAGACTACACCTTC. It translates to CASSLVYVGQGSDYTF.

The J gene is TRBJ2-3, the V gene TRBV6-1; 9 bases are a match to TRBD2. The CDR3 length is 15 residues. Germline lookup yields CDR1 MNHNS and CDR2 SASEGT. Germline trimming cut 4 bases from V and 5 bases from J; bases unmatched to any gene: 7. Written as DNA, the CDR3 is TGTGCCAGCAGTGTTGTAGCGGGAGCTGGAGATACGCAGTATTTT. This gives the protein CASSVVAGAGDTQYF.

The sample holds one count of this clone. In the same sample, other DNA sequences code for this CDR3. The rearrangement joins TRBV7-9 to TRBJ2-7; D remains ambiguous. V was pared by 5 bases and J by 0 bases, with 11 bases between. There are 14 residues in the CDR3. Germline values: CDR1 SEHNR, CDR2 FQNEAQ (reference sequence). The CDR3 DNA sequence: TGTGCCAGCAGCCGACCTGGAGACTCCTACGAGCAGTACTTC. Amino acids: CASSRPGDSYEQYF.

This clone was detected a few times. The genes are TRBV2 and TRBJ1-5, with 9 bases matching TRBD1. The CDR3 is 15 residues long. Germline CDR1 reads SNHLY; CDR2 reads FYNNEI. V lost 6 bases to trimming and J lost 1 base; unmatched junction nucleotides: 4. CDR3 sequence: CASRETGGSNQPQHF. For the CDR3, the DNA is TGTGCCAGCAGGGAGACAGGGGGGAGCAATCAGCCCCAGCATTTT.

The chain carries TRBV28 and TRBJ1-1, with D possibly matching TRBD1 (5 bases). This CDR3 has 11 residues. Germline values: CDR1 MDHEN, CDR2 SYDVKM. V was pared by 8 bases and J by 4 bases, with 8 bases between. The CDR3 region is CASRQGTEAFF. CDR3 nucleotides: TGTGCCAGCCGGCAGGGCACTGAAGCTTTCTTT. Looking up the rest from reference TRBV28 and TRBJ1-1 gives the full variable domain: DVKVTQSSRYLVKRTGEKVFLECVQDMDHENMFWYRQDPGLGLRLIYFSYDVKMKEKGDIPEGYSVSREKKERFSLILESASTNQTSMYLCASRQGTEAFFGQGTRLTVV.

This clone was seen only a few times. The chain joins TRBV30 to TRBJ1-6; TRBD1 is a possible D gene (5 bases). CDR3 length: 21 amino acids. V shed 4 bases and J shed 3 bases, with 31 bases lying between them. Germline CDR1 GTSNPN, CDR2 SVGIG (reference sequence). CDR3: CAWIPPWGGETTDLYNSPLHF. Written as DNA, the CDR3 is TGTGCCTGGATACCCCCCTGGGGGGGGGAAACGACCGACCTCTATAATTCACCCCTCCACTTT.

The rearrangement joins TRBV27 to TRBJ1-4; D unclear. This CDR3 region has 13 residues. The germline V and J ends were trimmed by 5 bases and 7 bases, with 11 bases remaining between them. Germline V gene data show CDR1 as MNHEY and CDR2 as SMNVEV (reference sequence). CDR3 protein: CASSPRRGEKLFF. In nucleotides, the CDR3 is TGTGCCAGCAGTCCACGGCGGGGTGAAAAACTGTTTTTT.

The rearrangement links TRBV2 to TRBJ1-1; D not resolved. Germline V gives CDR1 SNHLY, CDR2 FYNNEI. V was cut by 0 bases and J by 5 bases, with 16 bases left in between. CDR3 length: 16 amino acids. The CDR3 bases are TGTGCCAGCAGTGAAGCGCTTCGGCGGGTCGGGACTGAAGCTTTCTTT. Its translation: CASSEALRRVGTEAFF.